The 8 T cell receptor beta chains reported below all come from one sample, sequenced in a study of long-term antiretroviral therapy in people with HIV. The libraries were made with immunoSEQ v3.0 at survey level. The data were produced by immunoSEQ multiplex PCR, yet TCRdb's version contains in-frame clones alone and is incomplete. The sample includes around 35,000 clones, 96% of them seen just once. This specimen consisted of unsorted PBMCs, obtained 6.6 years after starting antiretroviral therapy. The receptors originated from a man aged 25-40 years with HIV.

The chain has TRBV9 and TRBJ1-1, with D unresolved. The CDR3 consists of 13 residues. CDR1 and CDR2 (germline): SGDLS, YYNGEE. Between the trimmed V and J ends, which lost 4 bases and 6 bases, there was a span of 13 bases. The CDR3 nucleotides read TGTGCCAGCAGCCTGGCGGGAGGCGCTGAAGCTTTCTTT. It translates to CASSLAGGAEAFF.

The J gene is TRBJ2-6, the V gene TRBV14; D unresolved. The V and J ends lost 4 bases and 3 bases respectively, with 13 bases between them. CDR3 length: 16 residues. Germline CDR1 reads SGHDN; CDR2 reads FVKESK. DNA for the CDR3: TGTGCCAGCAGCCGCACTCACCTGGGTGGGGCCAACGTCCTGACTTTC. Translation gives CASSRTHLGGANVLTF.

The chain recombines TRBV6-5 with TRBJ2-1, with 8 bases matching TRBD2. This CDR3 contains 11 residues. CDR1 MNHEY and CDR2 SVGAGI come from the germline V gene. V dropped 8 bases and J dropped 13; count of bases not matched to a gene: 7. CDR3 nucleotide sequence: TGTGCCAGCGGCAAGGGACTAGTACAGTTCTTC. Encoded protein: CASGKGLVQFF.

The V gene is TRBV18, the J gene TRBJ1-5; no clear D gene. Germline V gene lookup returns CDR1 KGHSH and CDR2 LQKENI. Trimming removed 3 bases at V and 11 bases at J, with 20 bases between. The CDR3 spans 15 residues. The DNA of the CDR3 is TGTGCCAGCTCACCTATGCACAGCACCGGTGGGGCCCAGCATTTT. Protein product: CASSPMHSTGGAQHF.

This chain joins TRBV7-2 and TRBJ2-5, with D possibly matching TRBD1 (6 bases). Between the trimmed V and J ends, which lost 3 bases and 5 bases, there was a span of 19 bases. Germline V gene lookup returns CDR1 SGHTA and CDR2 FQGNSA. The CDR3 consists of 16 residues. CDR3 residues: CASSFRDTREWETQYF. Here the CDR3 DNA reads TGTGCCAGCAGCTTCCGGGACACAAGAGAGTGGGAGACCCAGTACTTC.

V gene TRBV7-9 combines with J gene TRBJ1-5; TRBD1 might be the D (5 bases). Germline assignment: CDR1 SEHNR and CDR2 FQNEAQ (reference sequence). The length of the CDR3 is 17 residues. V was trimmed by 3 bases and J by 2 bases, leaving 17 bases between them. The chain's CDR3 is CASSLGLRDEGNQPQHF. The CDR3, as DNA: TGTGCCAGCAGCTTGGGACTCAGGGATGAGGGCAATCAGCCCCAGCATTTT.

The chain carries TRBV6-6 and TRBJ2-7; D gene ambiguous. CDR1 is MNHNY and CDR2 is SVGAGI in the germline V gene (reference sequence). This CDR3 has 14 amino acids. Trimming took 0 bases from V and 2 from J, leaving 8 bases between them. The CDR3 protein is CASSYSTKAYEQYF. As DNA, the CDR3 is TGTGCCAGCAGTTACTCCACAAAAGCCTACGAGCAGTACTTC.

V is TRBV5-1 and J is TRBJ2-5; possibly TRBD1 or TRBD2 for D (5 bases each). From germline, CDR1 is SGHRS and CDR2 YFSETQ. Trimming cost V 0 bases and J 5 bases, with 8 bases left between them. This CDR3 contains 13 residues. Written as DNA, the CDR3 is TGCGCCAGCAGCTTGGGAGGGGAGGAGACCCAGTACTTC. Translating it yields CASSLGGEETQYF.